A single sample gave rise to the 21 T cell receptor beta chains below, sequenced in a study of cytomegalovirus exposure and HLA in healthy donors. The assay was immunoSEQ multiplex PCR, and TCRdb's table has in-frame clones only and misses some. The sample records about 140,000 clones, approximately 84% being singletons. The sequenced sample was PBMCs. The receptors originated from a woman in her 30s in good health and CMV-seronegative.

The genes are TRBV2 and TRBJ2-1, with D uncertain. Germline CDR1 SNHLY, CDR2 FYNNEI. The CDR3 consists of 14 residues. Deletions cut 2 bases from V and 7 bases from J, with 12 bases between. CDR3 in amino acids: CASSESWFGNEQFF. In DNA, the CDR3 is TGTGCCAGCAGTGAATCTTGGTTCGGTAATGAGCAGTTCTTC.

The chain links TRBV27 to TRBJ2-1; D is unresolved. This CDR3 contains 14 residues. Germline V lookup: CDR1 MNHEY, CDR2 SMNVEV (reference sequence). Trimming left V 6 bases short and J 2 bases short, with 11 bases between. The DNA of the CDR3 is TGTGCCAGCAGCCGGAGTAGTACCTACAATGAGCAGTTCTTC. Translation gives CASSRSSTYNEQFF.

V gene TRBV27 combines with J gene TRBJ2-7; the D gene is possibly TRBD2 (6 bases). The germline V gene has CDR1 MNHEY and CDR2 SMNVEV (reference sequence). The V end lost 2 bases, the J end lost 0 bases, and 11 bases lay between the germline ends. The CDR3 has 15 residues. The CDR3 loop reads CASSLAGGRSYEQYF. As DNA, the CDR3 is TGTGCCAGCAGTTTAGCCGGGGGACGCTCCTACGAGCAGTACTTC.

This chain joins TRBV28 and TRBJ2-7; perhaps TRBD1 as D (6 bases). Trimming took 7 bases from V and 4 from J, leaving 14 bases between them. Per the germline V gene, CDR1 is MDHEN and CDR2 is SYDVKM. The CDR3 is 13 residues long. The CDR3 region is CASTLNRDYEQYF. The CDR3 DNA reads TGTGCCAGCACCCTAAACAGGGATTACGAGCAGTACTTC.

This clone was seen a single time. The J gene is TRBJ1-5, the V gene TRBV4-1; D perhaps matches TRBD1 (5 bases). V was shortened by 0 bases and J by 9 bases, with 15 bases between the two germline ends. CDR1 is MGHRA and CDR2 is YSYEKL in the germline V gene. CDR3 length equals 15 residues. The CDR3 nucleotides are TGCGCCAGCAGCCAAGATTCGCAGGGCGGTAGGCCCCAGCATTTT. It codes for CASSQDSQGGRPQHF.

Notes on this clone: One end of the junction does not line up with germline, which may come from a read error. This chain links TRBV29-1 with TRBJ2-2, with D possibly matching TRBD1 (6 bases). This CDR3 comprises 15 residues. In germline, CDR1 is SQVTM, CDR2 ANQGSEA. CDR3 coding DNA: TGCAGCGTTGAGGGGGCCGAGGGGACGTACCGGGGAGCTGTTTTT. This sequence encodes CSVEGAEGTYRGAVF.

This chain connects TRBV10-3 to TRBJ2-2; D not resolved. This CDR3 region has 12 residues. The V end lost 6 bases, the J end lost 7 bases, and 9 bases lay between the germline ends. Germline CDR1 and CDR2: ENHRY and SYGVKD. CDR3 in amino acids: CAIRPFGGELFF. The CDR3 DNA reads TGTGCCATCAGGCCCTTCGGCGGGGAGCTGTTTTTT.

The V gene is TRBV7-2, the J gene TRBJ2-7, with 10 bases matching TRBD1. This CDR3 region has 16 residues. The germline V gene has CDR1 SGHTA and CDR2 FQGNSA. Trimming cost V 3 bases and J 2 bases; bases outside gene matches: 7. The CDR3, as DNA: TGTGCCAGCAGCTTCCGACAGGGGGCGGTCGCCTACGAGCAGTACTTC. Its protein is CASSFRQGAVAYEQYF.

The J gene is TRBJ2-3, the V gene TRBV29-1, with 7 bases identical to TRBD1. After removal of 4 bases from V and 4 bases from J, the junction contained 5 bases not matched to a gene. The CDR3 covers 13 residues. The V gene's germline CDR1 is SQVTM and CDR2 ANQGSEA. The CDR3 protein is CSVGQGWADTQYF. CDR3 bases: TGCAGCGTTGGACAGGGATGGGCAGATACGCAGTATTTT.

The J gene is TRBJ2-2, the V gene TRBV28, with 9 nucleotides matching TRBD1. CDR3 length equals 15 residues. The germline CDR1 and CDR2 sequences are MDHEN and SYDVKM. V lost 9 bases, J lost 4 bases, and 9 bases stayed unmatched. The CDR3: CASLNRGPGTGELFF. As DNA, the CDR3 is TGTGCCAGTTTAAACAGGGGGCCGGGCACCGGGGAGCTGTTTTTT.

The chain recombines TRBV2 with TRBJ2-4; unclear D gene. Germline CDR1 SNHLY, CDR2 FYNNEI. V lost 2 bases, J lost 1 base, and 6 bases lay in between. The CDR3 consists of 14 residues. The CDR3 sequence: CASSEIRAKNIQYF. Here the CDR3 DNA reads TGTGCCAGCAGTGAAATCAGGGCCAAAAACATTCAGTACTTC.

J is TRBJ1-6 and V is TRBV5-4, with D uncertain. The CDR3 runs 14 residues. The germline CDR1 and CDR2 sequences are SGHNT and YYREEE (reference sequence). The V gene lost 2 bases and the J gene lost 9 bases, with 12 bases spanning the gap. The CDR3 is CASSFSGPLSPLHF. The CDR3 DNA sequence: TGTGCCAGCAGCTTTTCAGGCCCTCTTTCACCCCTCCACTTT.

The chain joins TRBV4-3 to TRBJ1-6, with D unclear. Germline CDR1 and CDR2: LGHNA and YSLEER. There are 19 residues in the CDR3. V was pared by 0 bases and J by 0 bases, with 15 bases between. As DNA, the CDR3 is TGCGCCAGCAGCCAAGAACTTTTCCAGGCCAGCTCCTATAATTCACCCCTCCACTTT. Encoded protein: CASSQELFQASSYNSPLHF.

This chain uses TRBV2 with TRBJ1-4, with TRBD1 matching 9 bases. Germline CDR1 reads SNHLY; CDR2 reads FYNNEI. V was clipped by 5 bases and J by 7 bases; unmatched bases: 8. This CDR3 contains 15 residues. CDR3 residues: CASSYRGQGFEKLFF. In DNA, the CDR3 is TGTGCCAGCAGTTACCGAGGACAGGGGTTTGAAAAACTGTTTTTT.

This clone was found a few times. The rearrangement uses TRBV28 and TRBJ2-1; perhaps TRBD1 as D (5 bases). The germline V gene encodes CDR1 MDHEN and CDR2 SYDVKM. The ends were cut back, 7 bases at V and 5 bases at J, with 12 bases in the middle. CDR3 length: 13 amino acids. The CDR3 bases are TGTGCCAGCAATGAAGACAGCAACAATGAGCAGTTCTTC. As protein: CASNEDSNNEQFF. Drawing the rest from reference TRBV28 and TRBJ2-1, the complete variable domain is DVKVTQSSRYLVKRTGEKVFLECVQDMDHENMFWYRQDPGLGLRLIYFSYDVKMKEKGDIPEGYSVSREKKERFSLILESASTNQTSMYLCASNEDSNNEQFFGPGTRLTVL.

The chain is built from TRBV5-4 and TRBJ2-5; 9 bases match TRBD2. The germline V gene encodes CDR1 SGHNT and CDR2 YYREEE (reference sequence). The CDR3 runs 17 residues. V trimming: 0 bases; J trimming: 1 base; junction bases outside the gene matches: 7. CDR3: CASSLAGAGGPQETQYF. CDR3 DNA sequence: TGTGCCAGCAGCTTGGCCGGTGCGGGGGGGCCCCAAGAGACCCAGTACTTC.

Comment on this clone: The junction differs from germline at one of its ends, possibly a read error. This chain connects TRBV6-5 to TRBJ1-2; D remains ambiguous. Per germline, CDR1 MNHEY and CDR2 SVGAGI. The CDR3 is 11 amino acids. CDR3 residues: CASSDSSGYTF. CDR3 DNA: TGTGCCAGCAGTGACTCGAGTGGCTACACCTTC.

The V and J genes are TRBV4-2 and TRBJ2-5; weak D call: TRBD2 (5 bases). CDR1 is LGHNA, CDR2 YNFKEQ, per germline. V lost 4 bases and J 2 bases, leaving 11 bases between the germline ends. CDR3 length: 14 residues. CDR3 sequence (DNA): TGTGCCAGCAGCCCCCCGGGGTATCAAGAGACCCAGTACTTC. Translating gives CASSPPGYQETQYF.

The rearrangement joins TRBV28 to TRBJ1-2; D may be TRBD1 (5 bases). The V end was cut by 5 bases, the J end by 8 bases, with 9 bases between. CDR3 length: 11 amino acids. Looked up from germline, CDR1 is MDHEN and CDR2 is SYDVKM. The CDR3 sequence is CASSPRTGYTF. CDR3 DNA sequence: TGTGCCAGCAGTCCGCGGACAGGCTACACCTTC.

This chain links TRBV13 with TRBJ2-7; 12 nucleotides line up with TRBD1. Trimming at V came to 3 bases and at J to 5 bases, leaving 2 bases not matched to a gene. This CDR3 region has 14 residues. Germline CDR1 and CDR2: PRHDT and FYEKMQ (reference sequence). This CDR3 is CASSFGTGGNEQYF. CDR3 sequence (DNA): TGTGCCAGCAGCTTCGGGACAGGGGGCAACGAGCAGTACTTC.

J is TRBJ2-2 and V is TRBV5-1, with D perhaps TRBD2 (7 bases). CDR1 is SGHRS and CDR2 is YFSETQ in the germline V gene. Trimming left V 4 bases short and J 6 bases short, with 19 bases between. This CDR3 spans 16 amino acids. The CDR3 DNA sequence: TGCGCCAGCAGCGGCAGGGGCGGGAGTCGGCCCGGGGAGCTGTTTTTT. This encodes CASSGRGGSRPGELFF.